This T cell receptor beta chain was documented in a study of T cell repertoires in ileal Crohn's disease. Study-wide findings and caveats: Clonality above 26.8% at surgery always came with endoscopic recurrence. Active smokers at surgery had more clonal expansions than non-smokers.

V dropped 6 bases and J dropped 6 bases, with 13 bases sitting between them. The CDR3 is 14 amino acids. Per germline, CDR1 SGHRS and CDR2 YFSETQ. As to this clone: Its target is not known.

Each sample's TCRB immunosequencing used 450 to 550 nanograms of biopsy DNA. TCRdb's table, derived via immunoSEQ multiplex PCR, lists solely in-frame clones and lacks some. The top ten hold roughly 3.4% of the sample, which has some 15,000 clones, just over 90% seen once. Patients were adults with ileal or ileocolonic Crohn's disease needing resection. The chain carries TRBV5-1 and TRBJ1-6; tentatively, D is TRBD1 (5 bases). The sequencing sample was made of ileal tissue. The source is an adult with Crohn's disease. CDR3 nucleotide sequence: TGCGCCAGCACTCGGGACTCCACTAATTCACCCCTCCACTTT. This sequence encodes CASTRDSTNSPLHF. The complete variable domain, with remaining parts taken from reference TRBV5-1 and TRBJ1-6, reads KAGVTQTPRYLIKTRGQQVTLSCSPISGHRSVSWYQQTPGQGLQFLFEYFSETQRNKGNFPGRFSGRQFSNSRSEMNVSTLELGDSALYLCASTRDSTNSPLHFGNGTRLTVT.